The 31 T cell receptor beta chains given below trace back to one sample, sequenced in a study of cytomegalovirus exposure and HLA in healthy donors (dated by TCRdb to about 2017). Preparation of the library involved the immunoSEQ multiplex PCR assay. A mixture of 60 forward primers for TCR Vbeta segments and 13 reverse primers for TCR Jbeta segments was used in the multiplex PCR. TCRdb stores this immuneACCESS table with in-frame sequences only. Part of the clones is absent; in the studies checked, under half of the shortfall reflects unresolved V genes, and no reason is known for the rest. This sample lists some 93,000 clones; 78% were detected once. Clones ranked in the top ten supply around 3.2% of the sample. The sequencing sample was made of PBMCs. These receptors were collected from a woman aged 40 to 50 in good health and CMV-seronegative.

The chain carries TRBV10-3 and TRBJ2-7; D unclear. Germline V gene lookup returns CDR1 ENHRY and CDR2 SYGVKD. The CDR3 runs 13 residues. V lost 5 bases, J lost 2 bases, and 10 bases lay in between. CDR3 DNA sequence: TGTGCCATCAGTCCGCTAGTACCCTACGAGCAGTACTTC. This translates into CAISPLVPYEQYF.

The CDR3 spells CASSTLPGQGDQETQYF. In nucleotides, the CDR3 is TGTGCCAGTAGCACCCTACCGGGACAGGGGGACCAAGAGACCCAGTACTTC. This chain links TRBV19 with TRBJ2-5; 11 positions agree with TRBD1. The CDR3 totals 17 residues. CDR1 is LNHDA, CDR2 SQIVND, per germline (reference sequence). V was pared by 6 bases and J by 0 bases, with 9 bases of the junction left unmatched.

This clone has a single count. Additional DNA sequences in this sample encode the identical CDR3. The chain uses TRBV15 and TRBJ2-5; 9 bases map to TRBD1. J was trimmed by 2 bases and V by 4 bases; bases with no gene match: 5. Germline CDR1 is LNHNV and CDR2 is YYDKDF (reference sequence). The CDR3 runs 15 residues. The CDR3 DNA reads TGTGCCACCAGCACGGACAGGGGTACGCAAGAGACCCAGTACTTC. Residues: CATSTDRGTQETQYF.

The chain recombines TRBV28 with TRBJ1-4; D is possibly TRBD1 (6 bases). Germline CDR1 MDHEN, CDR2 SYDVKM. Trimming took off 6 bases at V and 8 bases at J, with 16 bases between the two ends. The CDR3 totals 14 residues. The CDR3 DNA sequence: TGTGCCAGCAGCCCCGGACAGTGGGGCGAAAAACTGTTTTTT. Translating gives CASSPGQWGEKLFF.

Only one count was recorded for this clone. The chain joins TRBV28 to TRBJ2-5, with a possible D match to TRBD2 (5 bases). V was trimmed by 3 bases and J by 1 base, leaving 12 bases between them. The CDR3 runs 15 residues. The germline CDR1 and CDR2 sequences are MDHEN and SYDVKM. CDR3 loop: CASSFPGNGQETQYF. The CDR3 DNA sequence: TGTGCCAGCAGTTTTCCGGGGAACGGCCAAGAGACCCAGTACTTC.

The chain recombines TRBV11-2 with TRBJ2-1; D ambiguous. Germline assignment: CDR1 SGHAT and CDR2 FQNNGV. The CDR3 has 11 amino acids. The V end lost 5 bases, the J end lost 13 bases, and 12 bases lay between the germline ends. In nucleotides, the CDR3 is TGTGCCAGCAGCGCCCAGGTGTACCAGTTCTTC. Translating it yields CASSAQVYQFF.

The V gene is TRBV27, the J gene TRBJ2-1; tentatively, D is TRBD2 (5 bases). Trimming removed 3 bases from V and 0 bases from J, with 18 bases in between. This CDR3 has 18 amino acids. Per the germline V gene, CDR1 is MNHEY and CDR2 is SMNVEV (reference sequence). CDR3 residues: CASSFYPPGKSSYNEQFF. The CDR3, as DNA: TGTGCCAGCAGTTTTTACCCCCCGGGGAAGAGCTCCTACAATGAGCAGTTCTTC.

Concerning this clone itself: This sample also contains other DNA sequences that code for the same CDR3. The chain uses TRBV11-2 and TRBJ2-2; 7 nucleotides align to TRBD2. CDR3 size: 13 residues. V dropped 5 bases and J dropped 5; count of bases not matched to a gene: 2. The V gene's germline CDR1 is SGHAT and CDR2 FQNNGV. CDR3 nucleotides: TGTGCCAGCAGCCCCGGGAGGACCGGGGAGCTGTTTTTT. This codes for CASSPGRTGELFF.

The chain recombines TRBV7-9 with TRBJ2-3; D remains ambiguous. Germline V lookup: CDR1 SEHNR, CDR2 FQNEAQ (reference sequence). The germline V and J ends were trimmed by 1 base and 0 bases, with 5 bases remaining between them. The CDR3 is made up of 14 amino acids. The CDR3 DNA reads TGTGCCAGCAGCTTAGAGACTAGCACAGATACGCAGTATTTT. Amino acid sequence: CASSLETSTDTQYF.

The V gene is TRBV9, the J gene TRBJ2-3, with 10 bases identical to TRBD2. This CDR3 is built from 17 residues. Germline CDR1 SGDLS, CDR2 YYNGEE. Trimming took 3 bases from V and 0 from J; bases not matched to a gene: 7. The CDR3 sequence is CASSAPGTSVSTDTQYF. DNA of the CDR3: TGTGCCAGCAGCGCCCCCGGGACTAGCGTTAGCACAGATACGCAGTATTTT.

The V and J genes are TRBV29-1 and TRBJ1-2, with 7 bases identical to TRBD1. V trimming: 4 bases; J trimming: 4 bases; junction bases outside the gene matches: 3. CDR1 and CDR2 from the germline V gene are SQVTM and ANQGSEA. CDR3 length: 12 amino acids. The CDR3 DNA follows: TGCAGCGTTGCTGCAGGGGGCTATGGCTACACCTTC. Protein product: CSVAAGGYGYTF. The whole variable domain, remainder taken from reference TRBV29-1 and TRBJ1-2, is SAVISQKPSRDICQRGTSLTIQCQVDSQVTMMFWYRQQPGQSLTLIATANQGSEATYESGFVIDKFPISRPNLTFSTLTVSNMSPEDSSIYLCSVAAGGYGYTFGSGTRLTVV.

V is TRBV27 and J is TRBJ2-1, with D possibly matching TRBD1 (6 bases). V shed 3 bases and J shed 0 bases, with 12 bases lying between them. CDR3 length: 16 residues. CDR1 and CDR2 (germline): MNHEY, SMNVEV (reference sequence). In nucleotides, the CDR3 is TGTGCCAGCAGTTTCAACAGGGTTAGCTCCTACAATGAGCAGTTCTTC. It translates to CASSFNRVSSYNEQFF.

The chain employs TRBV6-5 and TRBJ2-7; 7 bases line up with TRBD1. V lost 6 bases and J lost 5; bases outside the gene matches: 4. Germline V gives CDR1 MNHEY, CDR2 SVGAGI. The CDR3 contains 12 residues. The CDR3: CASRGQSHEQYF. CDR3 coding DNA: TGTGCCAGCAGGGGACAGTCCCACGAGCAGTACTTC.

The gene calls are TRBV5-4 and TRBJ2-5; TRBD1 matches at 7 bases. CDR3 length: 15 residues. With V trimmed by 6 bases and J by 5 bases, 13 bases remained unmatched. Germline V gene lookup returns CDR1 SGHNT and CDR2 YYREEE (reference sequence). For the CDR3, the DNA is TGTGCCAGCATCGACAGGGCAAGAGGCTGGGAGACCCAGTACTTC. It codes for CASIDRARGWETQYF.

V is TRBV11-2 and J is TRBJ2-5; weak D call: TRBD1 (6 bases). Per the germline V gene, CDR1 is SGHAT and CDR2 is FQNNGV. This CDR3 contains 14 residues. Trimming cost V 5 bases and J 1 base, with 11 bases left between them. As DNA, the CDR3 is TGTGCCAGCAGCACTTACAGGGTCCAAGAGACCCAGTACTTC. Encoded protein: CASSTYRVQETQYF. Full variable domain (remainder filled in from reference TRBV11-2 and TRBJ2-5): EAGVAQSPRYKIIEKRQSVAFWCNPISGHATLYWYQQILGQGPKLLIQFQNNGVVDDSQLPKDRFSAERLKGVDSTLKIQPAKLEDSAVYLCASSTYRVQETQYFGPGTRLLVL.

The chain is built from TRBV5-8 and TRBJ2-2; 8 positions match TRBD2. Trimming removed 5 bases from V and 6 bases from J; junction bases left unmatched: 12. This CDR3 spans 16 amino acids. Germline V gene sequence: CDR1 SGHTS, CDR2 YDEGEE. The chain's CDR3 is CASRRPRTSQSGELFF. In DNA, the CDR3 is TGTGCCAGCAGACGGCCCAGGACTAGCCAGTCCGGGGAGCTGTTTTTT.

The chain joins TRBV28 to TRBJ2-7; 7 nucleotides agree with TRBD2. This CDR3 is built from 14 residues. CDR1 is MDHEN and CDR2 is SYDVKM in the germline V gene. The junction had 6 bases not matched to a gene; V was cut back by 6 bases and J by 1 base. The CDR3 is CASRYGRRSYEQYF. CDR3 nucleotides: TGTGCCAGCAGATACGGGAGGCGGTCCTACGAGCAGTACTTC.

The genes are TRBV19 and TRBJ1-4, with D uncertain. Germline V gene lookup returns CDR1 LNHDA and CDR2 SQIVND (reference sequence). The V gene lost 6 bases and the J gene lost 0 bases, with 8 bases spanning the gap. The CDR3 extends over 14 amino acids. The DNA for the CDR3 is TGTGCCAGTAGGCGGAGGGCAACTAATGAAAAACTGTTTTTT. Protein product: CASRRRATNEKLFF. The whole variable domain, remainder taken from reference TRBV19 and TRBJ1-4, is DGGITQSPKYLFRKEGQNVTLSCEQNLNHDAMYWYRQDPGQGLRLIYYSQIVNDFQKGDIAEGYSVSREKKESFPLTVTSAQKNPTAFYLCASRRRATNEKLFFGSGTQLSVL.

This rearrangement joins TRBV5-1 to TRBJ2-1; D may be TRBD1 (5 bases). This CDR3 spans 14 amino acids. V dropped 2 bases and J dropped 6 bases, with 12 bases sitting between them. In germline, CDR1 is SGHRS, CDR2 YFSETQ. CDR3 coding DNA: TGCGCCAGCAGCTTCGGGCAGGGTAGCAATGAGCAGTTCTTC. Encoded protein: CASSFGQGSNEQFF.

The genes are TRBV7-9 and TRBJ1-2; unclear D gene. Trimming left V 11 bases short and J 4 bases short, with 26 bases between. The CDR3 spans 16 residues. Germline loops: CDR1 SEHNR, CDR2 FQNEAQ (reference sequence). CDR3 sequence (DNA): TGTGCCGCAGAGATGCCGGCGACAACAAACTTCTATGGCTACACCTTC. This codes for CAAEMPATTNFYGYTF.

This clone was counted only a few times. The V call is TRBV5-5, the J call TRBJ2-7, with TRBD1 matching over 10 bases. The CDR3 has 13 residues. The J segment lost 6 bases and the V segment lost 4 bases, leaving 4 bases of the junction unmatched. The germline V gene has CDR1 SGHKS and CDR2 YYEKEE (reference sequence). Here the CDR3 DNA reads TGTGCCAGCAGCCGGGACAGGGGCCGCGAGCAGTACTTC. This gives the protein CASSRDRGREQYF. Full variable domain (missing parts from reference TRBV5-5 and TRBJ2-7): DAGVTQSPTHLIKTRGQQVTLRCSPISGHKSVSWYQQVLGQGPQFIFQYYEKEERGRGNFPDRFSARQFPNYSSELNVNALLLGDSALYLCASSRDRGREQYFGPGTRLTVT.

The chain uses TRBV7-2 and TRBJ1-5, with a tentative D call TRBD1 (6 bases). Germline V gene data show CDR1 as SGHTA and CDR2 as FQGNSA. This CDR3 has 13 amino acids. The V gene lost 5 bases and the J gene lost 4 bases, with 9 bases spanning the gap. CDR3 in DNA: TGTGCCAGCAGCATAAGGGGGAATCAGCCCCAGCATTTT. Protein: CASSIRGNQPQHF.

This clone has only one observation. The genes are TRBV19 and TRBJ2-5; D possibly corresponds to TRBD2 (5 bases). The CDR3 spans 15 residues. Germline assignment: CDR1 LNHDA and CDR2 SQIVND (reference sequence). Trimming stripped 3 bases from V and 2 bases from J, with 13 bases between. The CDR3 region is CASSIQSSPQETQYF. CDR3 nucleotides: TGTGCCAGTAGTATCCAGTCTAGCCCACAAGAGACCCAGTACTTC.

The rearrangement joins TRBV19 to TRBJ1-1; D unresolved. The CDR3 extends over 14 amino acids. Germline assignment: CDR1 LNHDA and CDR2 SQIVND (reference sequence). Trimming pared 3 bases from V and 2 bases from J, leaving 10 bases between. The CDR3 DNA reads TGTGCCAGTAGTATGGCCAGACAAAACACTGAAGCTTTCTTT. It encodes CASSMARQNTEAFF.

CDR3 bases: TGTGCCAGCTCAACCGGCCAGCGAGAGCAGTACTTC. This encodes CASSTGQREQYF. This sequence joins TRBV18 and TRBJ2-7; D call uncertain. CDR3 length equals 12 residues. Trimming stripped 5 bases from V and 7 bases from J, with 12 bases between. CDR1 is KGHSH, CDR2 LQKENI, per germline.

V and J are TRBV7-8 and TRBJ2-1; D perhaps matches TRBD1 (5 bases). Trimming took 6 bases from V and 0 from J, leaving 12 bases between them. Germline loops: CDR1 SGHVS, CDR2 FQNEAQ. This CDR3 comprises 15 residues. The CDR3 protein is CASRPRVNSYNEQFF. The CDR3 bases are TGTGCCAGCAGACCCAGGGTCAACTCCTACAATGAGCAGTTCTTC.

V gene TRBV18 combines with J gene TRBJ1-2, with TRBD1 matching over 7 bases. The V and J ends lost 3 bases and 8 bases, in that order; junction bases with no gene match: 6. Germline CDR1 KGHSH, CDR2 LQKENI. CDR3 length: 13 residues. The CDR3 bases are TGTGCCAGCTCACCGAACCGGGACAGCGGCTACACCTTC. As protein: CASSPNRDSGYTF.

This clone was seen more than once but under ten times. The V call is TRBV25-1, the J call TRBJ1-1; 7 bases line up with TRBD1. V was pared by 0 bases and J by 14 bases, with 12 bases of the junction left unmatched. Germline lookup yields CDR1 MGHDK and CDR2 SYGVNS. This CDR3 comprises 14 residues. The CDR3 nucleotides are TGTGCCAGCAGTGAATATCCCCGGGCAGGGGGAAGCTTCTTT. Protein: CASSEYPRAGGSFF.

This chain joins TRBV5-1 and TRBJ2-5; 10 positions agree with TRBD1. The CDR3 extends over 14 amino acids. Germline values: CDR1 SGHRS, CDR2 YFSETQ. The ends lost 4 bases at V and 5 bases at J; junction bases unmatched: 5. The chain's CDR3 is CASSPGQGLETQYF. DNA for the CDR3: TGCGCCAGCAGCCCGGGACAGGGGTTGGAGACCCAGTACTTC.

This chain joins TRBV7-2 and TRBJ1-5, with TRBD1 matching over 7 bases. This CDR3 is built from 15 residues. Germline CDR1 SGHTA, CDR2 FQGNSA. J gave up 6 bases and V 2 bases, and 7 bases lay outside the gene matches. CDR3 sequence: CASSLKGAGPQPQHF. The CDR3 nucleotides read TGTGCCAGCAGCTTAAAGGGGGCAGGGCCTCAGCCCCAGCATTTT.

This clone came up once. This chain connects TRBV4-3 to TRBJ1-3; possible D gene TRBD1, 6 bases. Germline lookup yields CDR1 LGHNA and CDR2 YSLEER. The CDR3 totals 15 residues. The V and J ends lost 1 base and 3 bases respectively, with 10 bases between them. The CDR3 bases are TGCGCCAGCAGCCAAGTGGGGGGGCTTGGAAACACCATATATTTT. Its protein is CASSQVGGLGNTIYF.